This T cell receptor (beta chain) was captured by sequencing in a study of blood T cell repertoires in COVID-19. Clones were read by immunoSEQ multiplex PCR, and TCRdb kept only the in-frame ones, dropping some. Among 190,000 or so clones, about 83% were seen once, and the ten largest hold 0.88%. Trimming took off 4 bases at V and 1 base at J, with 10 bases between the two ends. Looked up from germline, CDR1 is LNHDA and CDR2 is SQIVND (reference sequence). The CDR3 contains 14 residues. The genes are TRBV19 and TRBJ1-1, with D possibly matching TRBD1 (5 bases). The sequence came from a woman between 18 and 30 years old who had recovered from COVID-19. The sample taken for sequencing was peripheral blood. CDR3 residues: CASSKNQGNTEAFF. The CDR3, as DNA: TGTGCCAGTAGTAAAAACCAGGGGAACACTGAAGCTTTCTTT.